Below, 5 T cell receptor beta chains from the same sample are listed, as sequenced in a study of blood T cell repertoires in COVID-19. Profiled with immunoSEQ multiplex PCR; TCRdb holds only in-frame clones, not every one. The sample lists roughly 130,000 clones, around 85% occurring once. The specimen was peripheral blood. The receptors derive from a woman between 45 and 65 years old with acute or convalescent COVID-19.

The chain employs TRBV9 and TRBJ2-1, with TRBD2 identical over 8 bases. V shed 6 bases, J shed 8 bases, and the junction held 13 bases outside the gene matches. Germline V gene sequence: CDR1 SGDLS, CDR2 YYNGEE. This CDR3 has 15 amino acids. The CDR3 DNA reads TGTGCCAGCACCATTAGCACCGGGACTAGAGATGAGCAGTTCTTC. It codes for CASTISTGTRDEQFF.

The chain uses TRBV3-1 (or the pseudogene TRBV3-2) and TRBJ2-1; 10 nucleotides agree with TRBD1. Trimming took 5 bases from V and 6 from J; bases not matched to a gene: 4. From germline, CDR1 is LGHDT and CDR2 YNNKEL (reference sequence). The CDR3 is 14 amino acids. The CDR3 DNA is TGTGCCAGCAGCGACGGGACAGGGGTCAATGAGCAGTTCTTC. Its protein is CASSDGTGVNEQFF.

Notes on this clone: At the DNA level, this CDR3 is encoded by other sequences in the same sample as well. The V gene is TRBV7-2, the J gene TRBJ2-3; 8 bases line up with TRBD2. This CDR3 is built from 14 residues. Germline assignment: CDR1 SGHTA and CDR2 FQGNSA. J lost 4 bases, V lost 1 base, and 1 base had no gene match. The CDR3 reads CASSLGAGADTQYF. CDR3 DNA sequence: TGTGCCAGCAGCTTAGGAGCGGGAGCAGATACGCAGTATTTT.

The chain combines TRBV19 with TRBJ1-5; D not resolved. V shed 0 bases and J shed 7 bases, with 25 bases lying between them. In germline, CDR1 is LNHDA, CDR2 SQIVND (reference sequence). This CDR3 has 19 residues. The CDR3 loop is CASSIDKPPGSGKSQPQHF. DNA of the CDR3: TGTGCCAGTAGTATAGATAAGCCCCCAGGATCCGGTAAGTCGCAGCCCCAGCATTTT.

The count of this clone is one. One end of the junction does not line up with germline, which may come from a read error. This chain joins TRBV12-3 or TRBV12-4 and TRBJ2-3; D unresolved. This CDR3 comprises 12 residues. The CDR3 reads CASRFGQDTQYF. The CDR3 nucleotides read TGTGCCAGCCGTTTTGGCCAAGATACGCAGTATTTT.